These 31 T cell receptor beta chains originate from one sample sequenced in a study of cytomegalovirus exposure and HLA in healthy donors. PCR employed 60 Vbeta and 13 Jbeta primers. Sequenced by immunoSEQ multiplex PCR; TCRdb stores in-frame clones only, minus some. Among more than 100,000 clones listed, 60% to 85% were seen once. Material: PBMCs. All receptors come from a woman between 35 and 50 years old in good health and CMV-seropositive.

This chain links TRBV13 with TRBJ2-5; 7 nucleotides line up with TRBD1. J lost 2 bases, V lost 5 bases, and 8 bases had no gene match. Germline CDR1 PRHDT, CDR2 FYEKMQ (reference sequence). This CDR3 has 15 residues. CDR3 bases: TGTGCCAGCAGCGTTAGGACAGGCCGTCAAGAGACCCAGTACTTC. It yields the protein CASSVRTGRQETQYF.

CDR3: CASRSWGGNEKLFF. The DNA of the CDR3 is TGTGCCAGCAGATCCTGGGGGGGGAATGAAAAACTGTTTTTT. The rearrangement links TRBV27 to TRBJ1-4, with a possible D match to TRBD1 (5 bases). V was trimmed by 6 bases and J by 5 bases, leaving 13 bases between them. CDR3 size: 14 residues. Germline CDR1 reads MNHEY; CDR2 reads SMNVEV (reference sequence). The variable domain in full, with the rest retrieved from reference TRBV27 and TRBJ1-4, is EAQVTQNPRYLITVTGKKLTVTCSQNMNHEYMSWYRQDPGLGLRQIYYSMNVEVTDKGDVPEGYKVSRKEKRNFPLILESPSPNQTSLYFCASRSWGGNEKLFFGSGTQLSVL.

The chain employs TRBV5-1 and TRBJ1-1, with TRBD1 as a possible D gene (6 bases). Per germline, CDR1 SGHRS and CDR2 YFSETQ. The CDR3 sequence is 15 residues long. Trimming cost V 7 bases and J 0 bases, with 16 bases left between them. The CDR3 nucleotides read TGCGCCAGCCGAGGGGGTGGGGGTTTGAACACTGAAGCTTTCTTT. This sequence encodes CASRGGGGLNTEAFF. The variable domain in full, with the rest retrieved from reference TRBV5-1 and TRBJ1-1, is KAGVTQTPRYLIKTRGQQVTLSCSPISGHRSVSWYQQTPGQGLQFLFEYFSETQRNKGNFPGRFSGRQFSNSRSEMNVSTLELGDSALYLCASRGGGGLNTEAFFGQGTRLTVV.

This chain uses TRBV6-5 with TRBJ1-5; D is unclear. V lost 0 bases and J lost 9, with 12 bases in between. Per germline, CDR1 MNHEY and CDR2 SVGAGI. This CDR3 has 14 amino acids. The CDR3 DNA reads as TGTGCCAGCAGTTACTCGATCGGGTCTGGGCCCCAGCATTTT. Its translation: CASSYSIGSGPQHF.

The chain uses TRBV15 and TRBJ1-2; tentatively, D is TRBD1 (5 bases). Looked up from germline, CDR1 is LNHNV and CDR2 is YYDKDF (reference sequence). The germline V and J ends were trimmed by 0 bases and 2 bases, with 10 bases remaining between them. The length of the CDR3 is 15 residues. CDR3 sequence (DNA): TGTGCCACCAGCAGAGATCTCGGGGGGAACTATGGCTACACCTTC. The encoded protein is CATSRDLGGNYGYTF.

The chain joins TRBV27 to TRBJ2-1; D call uncertain. The germline gives CDR1 MNHEY, CDR2 SMNVEV (reference sequence). CDR3 length equals 12 residues. V shed 4 bases and J shed 4 bases, with 5 bases lying between them. The CDR3 coding sequence is TGTGCCAGCAGTTCAAATTACAATGAGCAGTTCTTC. Its protein product is CASSSNYNEQFF.

Only one count was recorded for this clone. V usage is TRBV7-3 and J usage is TRBJ2-5; D remains unclear. The CDR3 runs 13 residues. The ends were cut back, 0 bases at V and 4 bases at J, with 6 bases in the middle. Germline assignment: CDR1 SGHTA and CDR2 FQGTGA. CDR3 protein: CASSLTLLETQYF. The CDR3 nucleotides are TGTGCCAGCAGCTTAACTTTATTAGAGACCCAGTACTTC.

The table lists this clone with a count of one. The chain uses TRBV5-6 and TRBJ1-2; no clear D gene. Trimming took 2 bases from V and 3 from J, leaving 11 bases between them. This CDR3 has 14 residues. Germline loops: CDR1 SGHDT, CDR2 YYEEEE. In DNA, the CDR3 is TGTGCCAGCAGCTTCCACCGGGGATACTATGGCTACACCTTC. Protein product: CASSFHRGYYGYTF.

The CDR3 loop is CASSVAPAGGDNEQFF. The CDR3 DNA reads TGTGCCAGCAGCGTAGCTCCCGCGGGAGGGGACAATGAGCAGTTCTTC. The rearrangement links TRBV9 to TRBJ2-1; TRBD2 agrees at 9 bases. CDR1 SGDLS and CDR2 YYNGEE come from the germline V gene. Trimming took 0 bases from V and 5 from J; bases not matched to a gene: 6. The CDR3 runs 16 residues.

The gene calls are TRBV10-1 and TRBJ2-3, with 9 bases that match TRBD1. V shed 2 bases, J shed 2 bases, and the junction held 5 bases outside the gene matches. The CDR3 consists of 16 residues. Germline loops: CDR1 WNHNN, CDR2 SYGVQD (reference sequence). The DNA of the CDR3 is TGCGCCAGCAGTGAGGCCGGGACAGGGCCCACAGATACGCAGTATTTT. Protein sequence: CASSEAGTGPTDTQYF.

The rearrangement links TRBV19 to TRBJ1-2; possibly TRBD1 for D (5 bases). The CDR3 covers 14 residues. Germline V gene sequence: CDR1 LNHDA, CDR2 SQIVND (reference sequence). V was shortened by 4 bases and J by 4 bases, with 13 bases between the two germline ends. The CDR3 here is CASSTPGLVYGYTF. CDR3 coding DNA: TGTGCCAGTAGTACTCCGGGACTCGTCTATGGCTACACCTTC.

With regard to this clone: A read error may account for a junction end that differs from germline. This rearrangement joins TRBV11-1 to TRBJ2-5; the D gene is possibly TRBD1 (5 bases). From germline, CDR1 is SGHAT and CDR2 FQDESV (reference sequence). The CDR3 spans 15 residues. The CDR3 is CASRLGAPYQETQYF. CDR3 DNA sequence: TGTGCCAGCAGGTTAGGGGCACCGTACCAAGAGACCCAGTACTTC.

The chain has TRBV15 and TRBJ2-3; perhaps TRBD2 as D (6 bases). The CDR3 consists of 13 residues. V was shortened by 1 base and J by 5 bases, with 7 bases between the two germline ends. Germline-derived CDR1 and CDR2 are LNHNV and YYDKDF (reference sequence). Here the CDR3 DNA reads TGTGCCACCAGCAGAGTGGGGGGAGATACGCAGTATTTT. Amino acid sequence: CATSRVGGDTQYF.

The rearrangement joins TRBV5-1 to TRBJ1-3, with 7 nucleotides matching TRBD1. The V and J ends lost 3 bases and 1 base, in that order; junction bases with no gene match: 4. The CDR3 covers 15 residues. Germline CDR1 SGHRS, CDR2 YFSETQ. The chain's CDR3 is CASSSKTGSGNTIYF. CDR3 nucleotides: TGCGCCAGCAGCTCTAAGACAGGGTCTGGAAACACCATATATTTT.

V gene TRBV2 combines with J gene TRBJ2-7; possibly TRBD1 for D (6 bases). Looked up from germline, CDR1 is SNHLY and CDR2 is FYNNEI. The CDR3 consists of 12 residues. The V and J ends lost 6 bases and 2 bases respectively, with 8 bases between them. The CDR3: CASRGDTYEQYF. CDR3 nucleotide sequence: TGTGCCAGCAGGGGGGACACCTACGAGCAGTACTTC.

This clone was seen just once. V and J are TRBV27 and TRBJ1-1; possibly TRBD1 for D (5 bases). Germline assignment: CDR1 MNHEY and CDR2 SMNVEV (reference sequence). V lost 2 bases and J lost 4, with 8 bases in between. This CDR3 contains 13 residues. CDR3 in amino acids: CASSLGGGTEAFF. CDR3 bases: TGTGCCAGCAGTTTAGGGGGGGGCACTGAAGCTTTCTTT.

The chain uses TRBV19 and TRBJ1-5, with D unresolved. This CDR3 is 14 amino acids long. V lost 7 bases, J lost 0 bases, and 10 bases lay in between. Looked up from germline, CDR1 is LNHDA and CDR2 is SQIVND (reference sequence). Here the CDR3 DNA reads TGTGCCAGTAACAGAGACTATAGCAATCAGCCCCAGCATTTT. This translates into CASNRDYSNQPQHF.

The gene calls are TRBV4-2 and TRBJ1-6, with TRBD1 as a possible D gene (5 bases). Trimming stripped 0 bases from V and 6 bases from J, with 6 bases between. The V gene's germline CDR1 is LGHNA and CDR2 YNFKEQ. This CDR3 comprises 14 residues. CDR3 DNA: TGTGCCAGCAGCCAAGACAGGGCTAATTCACCCCTCCACTTT. It specifies CASSQDRANSPLHF.

This clone has more than one count but fewer than ten. The chain carries TRBV7-3 and TRBJ2-2; 9 bases fit TRBD1. CDR3 length: 16 amino acids. The V and J ends lost 4 bases and 4 bases, in that order; junction bases with no gene match: 7. Germline V lookup: CDR1 SGHTA, CDR2 FQGTGA. CDR3 region: CASSSGGTGSTGELFF. The CDR3 region has the DNA TGTGCCAGCAGCTCGGGCGGGACAGGGAGCACCGGGGAGCTGTTTTTT.

The chain carries TRBV6-6 and TRBJ2-2, with a tentative D call TRBD2 (6 bases). Germline V gives CDR1 MNHNY, CDR2 SVGAGI (reference sequence). V dropped 7 bases and J dropped 4 bases, with 19 bases sitting between them. The CDR3 loop spans 16 amino acids. In DNA, the CDR3 is TGTGCCAGCAACGAAGGATCCCGGGGAGGCACCGGGGAGCTGTTTTTT. Translated, it gives CASNEGSRGGTGELFF.

This rearrangement joins TRBV7-3 to TRBJ2-7, with 7 positions matching TRBD2. This CDR3 region has 15 residues. V shed 5 bases and J 0 bases; nucleotides not matched to a gene: 7. Germline V gene lookup returns CDR1 SGHTA and CDR2 FQGTGA. The CDR3 loop is CASSLLAGPSYEQYF. CDR3 sequence (DNA): TGTGCCAGCAGCCTCTTAGCGGGCCCCTCCTACGAGCAGTACTTC.

V usage is TRBV7-2 and J usage is TRBJ1-5; a possible D gene is TRBD1 (5 bases). CDR3 length: 15 amino acids. V was shortened by 5 bases and J by 4 bases, with 15 bases between the two germline ends. The germline gives CDR1 SGHTA, CDR2 FQGNSA. As DNA, the CDR3 is TGTGCCAGCAGCCCGGGGGGTCTGCGAAATCAGCCCCAGCATTTT. Amino acid sequence: CASSPGGLRNQPQHF.

The table lists this clone with a count of one. The chain links TRBV6-1 to TRBJ2-3; TRBD1 matches 7 bases. CDR3 length equals 14 residues. The junction had 2 bases not matched to a gene; V was cut back by 2 bases and J by 3 bases. From germline, CDR1 is MNHNS and CDR2 SASEGT. CDR3 nucleotide sequence: TGTGCCAGCAGTGAAAGGGGGCGGACAGATACGCAGTATTTT. This encodes CASSERGRTDTQYF.

This rearrangement joins TRBV7-9 to TRBJ2-1, with a possible D match to TRBD2 (6 bases). Trimming removed 0 bases at V and 6 bases at J, with 15 bases between. The CDR3 runs to 16 residues. Germline V gene lookup returns CDR1 SEHNR and CDR2 FQNEAQ (reference sequence). The CDR3 DNA follows: TGTGCCAGCAGCTTAGCGGCGTTGGGAGCGGGCAATGAGCAGTTCTTC. Protein sequence: CASSLAALGAGNEQFF.

This clone was picked up one time. This chain links TRBV5-8 with TRBJ1-5, with TRBD1 matching over 9 bases. V lost 2 bases, J lost 3 bases, and 3 bases stayed unmatched. Germline CDR1 and CDR2: SGHTS and YDEGEE. The CDR3 consists of 15 residues. This CDR3 is CASSFGTGNNQPQHF. The CDR3 bases are TGTGCCAGCAGCTTCGGGACAGGGAACAATCAGCCCCAGCATTTT.

This chain links TRBV19 with TRBJ1-1; D perhaps matches TRBD1 (5 bases). CDR1 and CDR2 from the germline V gene are LNHDA and SQIVND (reference sequence). The CDR3 consists of 15 residues. Trimming pared 1 base from V and 1 base from J, leaving 10 bases between. The CDR3 sequence: CASSIGRQGNTEAFF. The CDR3 bases are TGTGCCAGTAGTATAGGGCGGCAGGGGAACACTGAAGCTTTCTTT.

The chain employs TRBV6-1 and TRBJ2-1, with 9 bases lining up with TRBD2. The CDR3 totals 15 residues. Germline V gene sequence: CDR1 MNHNS, CDR2 SASEGT. The ends lost 7 bases at V and 8 bases at J; junction bases unmatched: 12. DNA for the CDR3: TGTGCCAGCACCGGGCGGTCTAGCGGGACCGATGAGCAGTTCTTC. Translated, it gives CASTGRSSGTDEQFF.

The chain links TRBV9 to TRBJ1-3; D is possibly TRBD1 (6 bases). In germline, CDR1 is SGDLS, CDR2 YYNGEE. V shed 0 bases and J shed 3 bases, with 13 bases lying between them. This CDR3 has 16 residues. CDR3 region: CASSVDPGEVGNTIYF. For the CDR3, the DNA is TGTGCCAGCAGCGTAGACCCAGGGGAAGTTGGAAACACCATATATTTT.

This clone showed up just once. V is TRBV27 and J is TRBJ1-2, with D possibly being TRBD1 (5 bases). Deletions cut 4 bases from V and 0 bases from J, with 18 bases between. Germline values: CDR1 MNHEY, CDR2 SMNVEV (reference sequence). The CDR3 is 17 amino acids. The CDR3 loop reads CASSSRQTATSNYGYTF. Written as DNA, the CDR3 is TGTGCCAGCAGTTCCCGACAGACCGCGACCTCTAACTATGGCTACACCTTC.

The rearrangement links TRBV15 to TRBJ2-6; possibly TRBD2 for D (6 bases). Germline V gene lookup returns CDR1 LNHNV and CDR2 YYDKDF (reference sequence). The CDR3 runs 15 residues. The ends were cut back, 7 bases at V and 1 base at J, with 11 bases in the middle. CDR3 protein: CATTAGQSGANVLTF. The CDR3 coding sequence is TGTGCCACCACAGCGGGCCAATCTGGGGCCAACGTCCTGACTTTC. The full variable domain, in which reference TRBV15 and TRBJ2-6 provide the parts outside the CDR3, is DAMVIQNPRYQVTQFGKPVTLSCSQTLNHNVMYWYQQKSSQAPKLLFHYYDKDFNNEADTPDNFQSRRPNTSFCFLDIRSPGLGDTAMYLCATTAGQSGANVLTFGAGSRLTVL.

The sample holds one count of this clone. At one end the junction does not follow the germline gene, possibly because of a read error. The J gene is TRBJ2-7, the V gene TRBV4-1; TRBD1 matches 7 bases. Germline V gene sequence: CDR1 MGHRA, CDR2 YSYEKL. The CDR3 contains 15 residues. CDR3 bases: TGCGCCAGCAGCCAAGATGCTGGAGGCGACAGGGAAAGAAACTTC. The encoded protein is CASSQDAGGDRERNF.